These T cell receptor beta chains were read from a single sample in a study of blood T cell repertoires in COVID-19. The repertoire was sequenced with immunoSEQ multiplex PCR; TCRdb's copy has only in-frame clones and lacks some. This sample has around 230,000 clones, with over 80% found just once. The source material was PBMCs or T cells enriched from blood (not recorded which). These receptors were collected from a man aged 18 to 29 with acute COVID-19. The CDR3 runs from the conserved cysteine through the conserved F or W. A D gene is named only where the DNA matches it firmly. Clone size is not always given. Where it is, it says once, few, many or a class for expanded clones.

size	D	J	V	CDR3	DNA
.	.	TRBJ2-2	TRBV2	CASSKDGGNTGELFF	TGTGCCAGCAGTAAAGACGGAGGCAACACCGGGGAGCTGTTTTTT
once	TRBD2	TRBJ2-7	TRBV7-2	CASSVGLAGNYEQYF	TGTGCCAGCAGCGTCGGGCTAGCGGGAAACTACGAGCAGTACTTC
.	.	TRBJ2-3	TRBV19	CASSKGWSMRGTDTQYF	TGTGCCAGTAGTAAAGGTTGGTCTATGCGGGGCACAGATACGCAGTATTTT
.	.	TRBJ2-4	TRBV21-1	CASSIRGSLAKNIQYF	TGTGCCAGCAGCATTCGGGGGTCGCTAGCCAAAAACATTCAGTACTTC
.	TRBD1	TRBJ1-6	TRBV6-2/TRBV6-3	CASSYAGGDNSPLHF	TGTGCCAGCAGTTACGCAGGGGGCGATAATTCACCCCTCCACTTT
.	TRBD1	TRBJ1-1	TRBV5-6	CASSIGQGGLTEAFF	TGTGCCAGCAGCATCGGACAGGGTGGGTTGACTGAAGCTTTCTTT
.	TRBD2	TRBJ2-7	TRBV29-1	CSVQAGGSYEQYF	TGCAGCGTACAAGCGGGGGGGTCCTACGAGCAGTACTTC
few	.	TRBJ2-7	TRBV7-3	CASSSTGDYEQYF	TGTGCCAGCAGCTCGACAGGAGATTACGAGCAGTACTTC
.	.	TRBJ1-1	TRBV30	CAWRTADSEAFF	TGTGCCTGGAGGACGGCGGACAGTGAAGCTTTCTTT
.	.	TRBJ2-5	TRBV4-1	CASSTREGQQETQYF	TGCGCCAGCAGCACACGAGAGGGACAACAAGAGACCCAGTACTTC
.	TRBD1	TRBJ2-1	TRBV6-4	CASSESGQRFNEQFF	TGTGCCAGCAGTGAATCGGGACAGAGATTCAATGAGCAGTTCTTC
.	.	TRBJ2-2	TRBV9	CASSVGPLNTGELFF	TGTGCCAGCAGCGTAGGGCCGTTGAACACCGGGGAGCTGTTTTTT
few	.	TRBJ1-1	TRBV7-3	CASSLTYSESGVNTEAFF	TGTGCCAGCAGCTTAACGTATAGTGAGTCCGGAGTGAACACTGAAGCTTTCTTT
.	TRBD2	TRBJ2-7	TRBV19	CATETGTSGIYEQYF	TGTGCCACCGAAACCGGGACTAGCGGGATCTACGAGCAGTACTTC
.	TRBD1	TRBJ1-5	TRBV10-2	CASSADRTQPQHF	TGCGCCAGCAGTGCGGACAGGACCCAGCCCCAGCATTTT
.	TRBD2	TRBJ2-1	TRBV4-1	CASSQDPPGTSGGNEQFF	TGCGCCAGCAGCCAAGATCCACCCGGGACTAGCGGGGGGAATGAGCAGTTCTTC
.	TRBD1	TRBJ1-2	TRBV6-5	CASSYETGTGIDGYTF	TGTGCCAGCAGTTACGAAACCGGGACAGGGATCGATGGCTACACCTTC
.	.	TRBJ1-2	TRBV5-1	CASSTEPPGSHNYGYTF	TGCGCCAGCAGCACGGAACCCCCGGGATCCCATAACTATGGCTACACCTTC
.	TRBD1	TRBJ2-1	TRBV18	CASSPPTGSSYNEQFF	TGTGCCAGCTCACCACCGACAGGGTCTTCCTACAATGAGCAGTTCTTC
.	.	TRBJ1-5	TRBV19	CAIGGGSNQPQHF	TGTGCCATTGGTGGGGGGAGCAATCAGCCCCAGCATTTT
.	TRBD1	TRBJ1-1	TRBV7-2	CASSSQGGTEAFF	TGTGCCAGCAGCTCTCAGGGGGGCACTGAAGCTTTCTTT
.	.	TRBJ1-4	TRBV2	CASRGPATNEKLFF	TGTGCCAGCAGGGGCCCGGCAACTAATGAAAAACTGTTTTTT
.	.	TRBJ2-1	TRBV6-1	CASSEMVAVTYNEQFF	TGTGCCAGCAGTGAAATGGTAGCCGTGACTTACAATGAGCAGTTCTTC
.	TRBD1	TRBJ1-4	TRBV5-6	CASSLDRGTNEKLFF	TGTGCCAGCAGCTTGGACAGGGGTACTAATGAAAAACTGTTTTTT
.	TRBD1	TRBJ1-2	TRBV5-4	CASSYRTGLTDGYTF	TGTGCCAGCAGCTACCGGACAGGGTTAACAGATGGCTACACCTTC
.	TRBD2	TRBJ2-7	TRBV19	CASSISSGSYEQYF	TGTGCCAGTAGTATATCTAGCGGGAGCTACGAGCAGTACTTC
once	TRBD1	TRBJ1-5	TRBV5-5	CASSLGQGYQPQHF	TGTGCCAGCAGCTTGGGACAGGGGTATCAGCCCCAGCATTTT
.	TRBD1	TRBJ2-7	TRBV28	CASSSFRDSYEQYF	TGTGCCAGCAGTTCGTTCCGGGACAGCTACGAGCAGTACTTC
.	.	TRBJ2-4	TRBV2	CASRAGVIQYF	TGTGCCAGCAGGGCAGGGGTCATTCAGTACTTC
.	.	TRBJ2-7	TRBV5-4	CASRDISSYEQYF	TGTGCCAGCAGAGACATAAGCTCCTACGAGCAGTACTTC
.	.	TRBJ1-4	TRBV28	CASSFSGSEKLFF	TGTGCCAGCAGTTTCAGTGGTTCGGAAAAACTGTTTTTT
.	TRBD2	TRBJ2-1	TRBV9	CASSVVAGVGYNEQFF	TGTGCCAGCAGCGTAGTAGCGGGAGTAGGATACAATGAGCAGTTCTTC